These 22 T cell receptor beta chains came from one sample sequenced in a study of cytomegalovirus exposure and HLA in healthy donors. The PCR ran on 60 Vbeta and 13 Jbeta primers. Only in-frame clones appear in the TCRdb table, and some are missing; sequencing was by immunoSEQ multiplex PCR. Of more than 100,000 clones in the sample, roughly three quarters were seen once. Source material: PBMCs. The source of these receptors is a male donor in good health and CMV-seronegative.

This clone was counted only a few times. J is TRBJ2-4 and V is TRBV5-4; D is uncertain. The germline V gene encodes CDR1 SGHNT and CDR2 YYREEE (reference sequence). CDR3 length: 14 amino acids. The germline V and J ends were trimmed by 0 bases and 0 bases, with 4 bases remaining between them. DNA for the CDR3: TGTGCCAGCAGCTTGGGTCAAGCCAAAAACATTCAGTACTTC. Protein product: CASSLGQAKNIQYF.

The chain combines TRBV18 with TRBJ1-5; the match to TRBD1 covers 11 bases. The CDR3 sequence is 16 residues long. Germline V gene lookup returns CDR1 KGHSH and CDR2 LQKENI. V lost 0 bases, J lost 7 bases, and 5 bases stayed unmatched. DNA of the CDR3: TGTGCCAGCTCACCACCGGGGGACAGGGGGAGGCAGCCCCAGCATTTT. Translated: CASSPPGDRGRQPQHF. Based on the CDR3 plus reference TRBV18 and TRBJ1-5, the full variable domain is NAGVMQNPRHLVRRRGQEARLRCSPMKGHSHVYWYRQLPEEGLKFMVYLQKENIIDESGMPKERFSAEFPKEGPSILRIQQVVRGDSAAYFCASSPPGDRGRQPQHFGDGTRLSIL.

The chain carries TRBV5-1 and TRBJ1-1, with a tentative D call TRBD1 (5 bases). Germline-derived CDR1 and CDR2 are SGHRS and YFSETQ. The CDR3 totals 13 residues. V was clipped by 0 bases and J by 5 bases, with 8 bases between them. For the CDR3, the DNA is TGCGCCAGCAGCTTGGCGGGGGAGACTGAAGCTTTCTTT. This translates into CASSLAGETEAFF. Based on the CDR3 plus reference TRBV5-1 and TRBJ1-1, the full variable domain is KAGVTQTPRYLIKTRGQQVTLSCSPISGHRSVSWYQQTPGQGLQFLFEYFSETQRNKGNFPGRFSGRQFSNSRSEMNVSTLELGDSALYLCASSLAGETEAFFGQGTRLTVV.

This chain joins TRBV9 and TRBJ2-3; the match to TRBD2 covers 9 bases. Looked up from germline, CDR1 is SGDLS and CDR2 is YYNGEE. J lost 2 bases, V lost 0 bases, and 4 bases had no gene match. The CDR3 spans 16 residues. CDR3 residues: CASSVVAGVPTDTQYF. CDR3 coding DNA: TGTGCCAGCAGCGTAGTAGCGGGGGTTCCCACAGATACGCAGTATTTT.

V is TRBV18 and J is TRBJ1-1; D is possibly TRBD1 (5 bases). Trimming pared 5 bases from V and 1 base from J, leaving 14 bases between. Germline V gene sequence: CDR1 KGHSH, CDR2 LQKENI. This CDR3 is built from 15 residues. The CDR3 DNA reads TGTGCCAGCTCAACCCTTCAGGGTAGGAACACTGAAGCTTTCTTT. It yields the protein CASSTLQGRNTEAFF.

The chain couples TRBV5-1 to TRBJ2-3; 12 bases map to TRBD2. Germline trimming cut 4 bases from V and 7 bases from J; bases unmatched to any gene: 10. The CDR3 consists of 16 residues. Germline values: CDR1 SGHRS, CDR2 YFSETQ. The CDR3 region is CASSAELAGGPYTQYF. The CDR3 DNA follows: TGCGCCAGCAGCGCGGAACTAGCGGGGGGCCCATATACGCAGTATTTT.

The chain couples TRBV5-8 to TRBJ2-3, with TRBD1 matching 8 bases. The CDR3 contains 14 residues. Losses at the gene ends were 4 bases for V and 5 bases for J; bases not matched to a gene: 6. Germline CDR1 is SGHTS and CDR2 is YDEGEE. CDR3 amino acids: CASSRDRGRDTQYF. CDR3 bases: TGTGCCAGCAGCCGAGACAGGGGTAGAGATACGCAGTATTTT. The full variable domain, rest sourced from reference TRBV5-8 and TRBJ2-3, is EAGVTQSPTHLIKTRGQQATLRCSPISGHTSVYWYQQALGLGLQFLLWYDEGEERNRGNFPPRFSGRQFPNYSSELNVNALELEDSALYLCASSRDRGRDTQYFGPGTRLTVL.

This clone was counted only a few times. This rearrangement joins TRBV6-1 to TRBJ1-5; D remains ambiguous. Deletions cut 3 bases from V and 2 bases from J, with 8 bases between. The germline V gene has CDR1 MNHNS and CDR2 SASEGT. The length of the CDR3 is 14 residues. CDR3 coding DNA: TGTGCCAGCAGTGACGCGGGTGGCAATCAGCCCCAGCATTTT. This encodes CASSDAGGNQPQHF.

This chain joins TRBV4-3 and TRBJ1-1; D is undetermined. The germline gives CDR1 LGHNA, CDR2 YSLEER. CDR3 size: 15 residues. Trimming shortened V by 0 bases and J by 2 bases, and 10 bases separated the two germline ends. As DNA, the CDR3 is TGCGCCAGCAGCCAAGACCAAGCAGGAAACACTGAAGCTTTCTTT. Its translation: CASSQDQAGNTEAFF.

CDR3 region: CASSYSTGTQPQHF. The CDR3 nucleotides read TGTGCCAGCAGTTACTCGACAGGGACTCAGCCCCAGCATTTT. The rearrangement joins TRBV6-5 to TRBJ1-5, with TRBD1 matching 7 bases. Per germline, CDR1 MNHEY and CDR2 SVGAGI. J lost 6 bases, V lost 0 bases, and 2 bases had no gene match. This CDR3 region has 14 residues.

This chain uses TRBV11-2 with TRBJ2-5; TRBD1 aligns across 7 bases. Germline V lookup: CDR1 SGHAT, CDR2 FQNNGV. The CDR3 is 17 residues long. Trimming removed 3 bases from V and 5 bases from J; junction bases left unmatched: 15. CDR3 sequence: CASSFPSGEGAGETQYF. The CDR3 coding sequence is TGTGCCAGCAGCTTCCCTTCGGGTGAGGGGGCAGGGGAGACCCAGTACTTC. Filled out from reference TRBV11-2 and TRBJ2-5, the complete variable domain reads EAGVAQSPRYKIIEKRQSVAFWCNPISGHATLYWYQQILGQGPKLLIQFQNNGVVDDSQLPKDRFSAERLKGVDSTLKIQPAKLEDSAVYLCASSFPSGEGAGETQYFGPGTRLLVL.

This clone showed up just a few times. This rearrangement joins TRBV5-6 to TRBJ2-6, with D possibly TRBD1 on 5 matching bases. CDR3 length: 15 amino acids. The germline V gene has CDR1 SGHDT and CDR2 YYEEEE. Trimming took 4 bases from V and 0 from J, leaving 8 bases between them. CDR3 sequence reads: CASSRTPSGANVLTF. The CDR3 nucleotides read TGTGCCAGCAGCAGGACACCCTCTGGGGCCAACGTCCTGACTTTC.

The chain is built from TRBV9 and TRBJ1-1; D may be TRBD1 (5 bases). The CDR3 totals 14 residues. V was clipped by 4 bases and J by 8 bases, with 18 bases between them. Germline CDR1 SGDLS, CDR2 YYNGEE. The CDR3 loop is CASSITGGNREAFF. CDR3 coding DNA: TGTGCCAGCAGCATAACGGGGGGAAACAGGGAAGCTTTCTTT.

The table lists this clone with a count of one. V and J are TRBV7-8 and TRBJ1-6; 8 nucleotides line up with TRBD1. Germline CDR1 reads SGHVS; CDR2 reads FQNEAQ. This CDR3 comprises 16 residues. J was trimmed by 4 bases and V by 5 bases; bases with no gene match: 7. CDR3 nucleotide sequence: TGTGCCAGCAGCCCCGGGACAGGCGATTATAATTCACCCCTCCACTTT. Protein: CASSPGTGDYNSPLHF.

V usage is TRBV2 and J usage is TRBJ2-2; D remains unclear. This CDR3 contains 13 residues. Germline loops: CDR1 SNHLY, CDR2 FYNNEI. V gave up 5 bases and J gave up 6 bases, with 10 bases separating them. CDR3: CASSLVLPGELFF. CDR3 bases: TGTGCCAGCAGTCTAGTCTTACCCGGGGAGCTGTTTTTT.

The gene calls are TRBV27 and TRBJ1-3; weak D call: TRBD1 (6 bases). V was clipped by 8 bases and J by 6 bases, with 14 bases between them. Germline V gene sequence: CDR1 MNHEY, CDR2 SMNVEV (reference sequence). The CDR3 totals 13 residues. CDR3 nucleotides: TGTGCCAGCTCTCGGGCAGGGGAAAACACCATATATTTT. Translated, it gives CASSRAGENTIYF.

The chain carries TRBV7-2 and TRBJ2-5; TRBD2 aligns across 8 bases. This CDR3 has 15 residues. Germline lookup yields CDR1 SGHTA and CDR2 FQGNSA. The trim removed 5 bases at V and 7 bases at J, leaving 12 bases unmatched. The chain's CDR3 is CASSPVSGGQPTQYF. In nucleotides, the CDR3 is TGTGCCAGCAGCCCGGTGAGCGGGGGTCAACCGACCCAGTACTTC.

The chain combines TRBV2 with TRBJ1-4; 11 bases agree with TRBD1. The junction had 9 bases not matched to a gene; V was cut back by 5 bases and J by 16 bases. Germline V lookup: CDR1 SNHLY, CDR2 FYNNEI. The CDR3 length is 13 residues. CDR3 bases: TGTGCCAGCAGTCCCGATCGGGACAGGGGGACGTTTTTT. As protein: CASSPDRDRGTFF.

The genes are TRBV12-5 and TRBJ1-2; tentatively, D is TRBD1 (5 bases). Between the trimmed V and J ends, which lost 1 base and 4 bases, there was a span of 13 bases. Germline assignment: CDR1 LGHNT and CDR2 FRNRAP. The CDR3 is 15 amino acids. The CDR3 is CASGLDRPLVYGYTF. CDR3 coding DNA: TGTGCTAGTGGTTTGGACAGGCCTTTAGTCTATGGCTACACCTTC.

This chain connects TRBV11-2 to TRBJ1-2, with TRBD1 matching 7 bases. Per the germline V gene, CDR1 is SGHAT and CDR2 is FQNNGV. CDR3 size: 15 residues. The ends lost 6 bases at V and 7 bases at J; junction bases unmatched: 14. DNA for the CDR3: TGTGCCAGCAGGCAGACAGGGAGTAAAGACGGTGGCTACACCTTC. Its protein is CASRQTGSKDGGYTF.

This clone was seen more than once but under ten times. This chain connects TRBV4-3 to TRBJ2-5; 12 bases match TRBD2. The assigned J gene may be wrong: the sequence end matches TRBJ2-7 better. Germline loops: CDR1 LGHNA, CDR2 YSLEER. The CDR3 extends over 17 amino acids. Here the CDR3 reads CASSQGTGTSGFYEQYF. In nucleotides, the CDR3 is TGCGCCAGCAGCCAAGGGACCGGGACTAGCGGGTTTTACGAGCAGTACTTC.

In this sample, this clone turned up a few times. The rearrangement uses TRBV11-2 and TRBJ2-3, with 10 bases fitting TRBD1. The trim removed 6 bases at V and 5 bases at J, leaving 8 bases unmatched. The CDR3 consists of 15 residues. Germline lookup yields CDR1 SGHAT and CDR2 FQNNGV. The CDR3 sequence is CASSPRDRGGDTQYF. As DNA, the CDR3 is TGTGCCAGCAGTCCCCGGGACAGGGGAGGAGATACGCAGTATTTT.